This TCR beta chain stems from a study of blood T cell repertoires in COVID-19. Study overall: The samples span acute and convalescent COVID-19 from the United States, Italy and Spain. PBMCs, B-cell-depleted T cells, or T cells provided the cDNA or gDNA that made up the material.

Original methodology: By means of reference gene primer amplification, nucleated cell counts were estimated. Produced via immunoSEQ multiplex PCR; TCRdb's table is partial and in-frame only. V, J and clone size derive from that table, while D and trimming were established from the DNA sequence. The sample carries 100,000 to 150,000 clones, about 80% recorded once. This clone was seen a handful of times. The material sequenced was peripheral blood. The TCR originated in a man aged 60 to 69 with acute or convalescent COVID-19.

The CDR3 here is CASSLDVGTGNSPLHF. The CDR3 nucleotides read TGTGCCAGCAGCTTAGATGTCGGGACAGGGAATTCACCCCTCCACTTT. The chain combines TRBV7-6 with TRBJ1-6, with 9 bases that match TRBD1. With V trimmed by 1 base and J by 7 bases, 5 bases remained unmatched. The CDR3 consists of 16 residues. Germline V gives CDR1 SGHVS, CDR2 FNYEAQ. Using reference TRBV7-6 and TRBJ1-6 for the parts outside the CDR3, the full variable domain is GAGVSQSPRYKVTKRGQDVALRCDPISGHVSLYWYRQALGQGPEFLTYFNYEAQQDKSGLPNDRFSAERPEGSISTLTIQRTEQRDSAMYRCASSLDVGTGNSPLHFGNGTRLTVT.